The TCR beta chain described here comes from a study of OX40 agonist ivuxolimab in advanced cancers. General observations from the study: Both CD4+ and CD8+ T cell populations in blood had undergone clonal expansion by week 6 at 0.1 to 3.0 mg/kg.

Sequenced by immunoSEQ multiplex PCR; TCRdb stores in-frame clones only, minus some. This sample has tens of thousands of clones, with 75% to 90% found just once. Trimming stripped 7 bases from V and 5 bases from J, with 20 bases between. There are 15 residues in the CDR3. Germline V lookup: CDR1 ENHRY, CDR2 SYGVKD. As to this clone: Its antigen is currently unknown.

The genes are TRBV10-3 and TRBJ1-2, with D possibly TRBD1 on 5 matching bases. This sequence was found in an adult with an advanced solid tumor such as melanoma, head and neck, liver or kidney cancer. Sequencing was performed on CD4+ or CD8+ T cells sorted from blood, taken in a trial of the OX40 agonist ivuxolimab. CDR3 bases: TGTGCCATCAAGCTGGCTGCAGGACAAGGATATGGCTACACCTTC. Protein: CAIKLAAGQGYGYTF.